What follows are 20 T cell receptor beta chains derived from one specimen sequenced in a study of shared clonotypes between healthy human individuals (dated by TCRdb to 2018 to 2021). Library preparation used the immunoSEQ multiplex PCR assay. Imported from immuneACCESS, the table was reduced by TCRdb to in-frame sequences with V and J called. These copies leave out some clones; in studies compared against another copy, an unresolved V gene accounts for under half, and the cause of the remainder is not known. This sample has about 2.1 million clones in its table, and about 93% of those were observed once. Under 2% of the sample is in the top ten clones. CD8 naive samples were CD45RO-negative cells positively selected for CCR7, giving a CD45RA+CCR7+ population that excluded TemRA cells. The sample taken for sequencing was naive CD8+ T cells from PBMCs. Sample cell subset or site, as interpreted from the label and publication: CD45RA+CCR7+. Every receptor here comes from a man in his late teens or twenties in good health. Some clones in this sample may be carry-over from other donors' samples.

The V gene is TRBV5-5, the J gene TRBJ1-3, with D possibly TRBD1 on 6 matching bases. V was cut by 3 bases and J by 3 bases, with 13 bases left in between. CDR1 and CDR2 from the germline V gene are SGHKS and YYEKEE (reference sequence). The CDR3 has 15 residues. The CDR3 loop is CASSWTTGIGNTIYF. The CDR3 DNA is TGTGCCAGCAGCTGGACAACAGGGATTGGAAACACCATATATTTT. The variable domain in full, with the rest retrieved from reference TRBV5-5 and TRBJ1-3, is DAGVTQSPTHLIKTRGQQVTLRCSPISGHKSVSWYQQVLGQGPQFIFQYYEKEERGRGNFPDRFSARQFPNYSSELNVNALLLGDSALYLCASSWTTGIGNTIYFGEGSWLTVV.

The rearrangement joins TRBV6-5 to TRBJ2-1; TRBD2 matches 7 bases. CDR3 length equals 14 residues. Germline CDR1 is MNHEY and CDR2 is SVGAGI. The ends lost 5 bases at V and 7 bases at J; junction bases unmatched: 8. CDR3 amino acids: CASSPPGLENEQFF. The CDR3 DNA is TGTGCCAGCAGTCCCCCCGGACTAGAGAATGAGCAGTTCTTC.

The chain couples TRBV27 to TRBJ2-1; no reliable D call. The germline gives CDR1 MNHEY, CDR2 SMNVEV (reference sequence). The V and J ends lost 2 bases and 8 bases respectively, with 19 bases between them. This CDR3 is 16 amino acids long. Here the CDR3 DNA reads TGTGCCAGCAGTTTAGCGTTGACCCCAGCAGGAGATGAGCAGTTCTTC. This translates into CASSLALTPAGDEQFF.

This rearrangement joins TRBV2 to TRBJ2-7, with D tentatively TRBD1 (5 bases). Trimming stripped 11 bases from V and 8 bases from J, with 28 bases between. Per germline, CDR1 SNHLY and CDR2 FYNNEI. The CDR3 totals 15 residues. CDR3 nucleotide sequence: TGTGCCGGTGGATACACAGGTTACCAAATCATGAAGCAGTACTTC. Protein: CAGGYTGYQIMKQYF.

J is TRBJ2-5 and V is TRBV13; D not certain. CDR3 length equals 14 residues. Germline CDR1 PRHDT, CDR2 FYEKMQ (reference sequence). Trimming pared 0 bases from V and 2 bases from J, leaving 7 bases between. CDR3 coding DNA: TGTGCCAGCAGCTTAGGCTTTACGCAAGAGACCCAGTACTTC. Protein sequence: CASSLGFTQETQYF.

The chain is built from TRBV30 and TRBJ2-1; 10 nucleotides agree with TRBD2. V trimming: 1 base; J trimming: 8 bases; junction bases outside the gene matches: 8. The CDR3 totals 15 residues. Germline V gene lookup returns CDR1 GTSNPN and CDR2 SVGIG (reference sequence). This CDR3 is CAWSGRGLARHEQFF. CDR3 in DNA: TGTGCCTGGAGTGGAAGGGGACTAGCGAGACATGAGCAGTTCTTC.

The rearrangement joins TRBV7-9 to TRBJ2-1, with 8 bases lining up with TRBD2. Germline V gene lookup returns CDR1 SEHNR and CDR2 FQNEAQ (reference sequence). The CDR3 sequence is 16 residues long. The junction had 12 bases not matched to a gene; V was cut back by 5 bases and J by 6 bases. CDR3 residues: CASSDTIAGFVNEQFF. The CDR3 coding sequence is TGTGCCAGCAGCGACACAATAGCGGGATTCGTCAATGAGCAGTTCTTC.

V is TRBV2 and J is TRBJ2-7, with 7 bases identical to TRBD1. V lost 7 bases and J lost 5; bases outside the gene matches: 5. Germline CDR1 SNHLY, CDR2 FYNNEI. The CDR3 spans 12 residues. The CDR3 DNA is TGTGCCAGCACAGACAGGGCACACGAGCAGTACTTC. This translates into CASTDRAHEQYF.

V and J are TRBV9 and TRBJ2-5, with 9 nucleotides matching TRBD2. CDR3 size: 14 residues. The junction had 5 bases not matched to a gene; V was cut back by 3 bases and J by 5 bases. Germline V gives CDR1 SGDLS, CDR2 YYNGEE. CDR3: CASSASGMGETQYF. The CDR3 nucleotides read TGTGCCAGCAGCGCTAGCGGGATGGGGGAGACCCAGTACTTC. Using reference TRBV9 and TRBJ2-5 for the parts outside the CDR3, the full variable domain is DSGVTQTPKHLITATGQRVTLRCSPRSGDLSVYWYQQSLDQGLQFLIQYYNGEERAKGNILERFSAQQFPDLHSELNLSSLELGDSALYFCASSASGMGETQYFGPGTRLLVL.

For the CDR3, the DNA is TGTGCCTGGAGTATAGGGACAGGGGGTATCTACGAGCAGTACTTC. Residues: CAWSIGTGGIYEQYF. The chain has TRBV30 and TRBJ2-7; TRBD1 aligns across 11 bases. CDR3 length: 15 amino acids. The germline CDR1 and CDR2 sequences are GTSNPN and SVGIG (reference sequence). V lost 2 bases and J lost 3; bases outside the gene matches: 6.

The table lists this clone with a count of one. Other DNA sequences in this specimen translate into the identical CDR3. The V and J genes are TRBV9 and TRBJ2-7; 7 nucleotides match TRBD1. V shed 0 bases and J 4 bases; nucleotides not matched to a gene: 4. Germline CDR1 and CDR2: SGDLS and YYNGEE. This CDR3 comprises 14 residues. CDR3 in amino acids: CASSVGYRGYEQYF. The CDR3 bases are TGTGCCAGCAGCGTAGGGTACAGGGGTTACGAGCAGTACTTC.

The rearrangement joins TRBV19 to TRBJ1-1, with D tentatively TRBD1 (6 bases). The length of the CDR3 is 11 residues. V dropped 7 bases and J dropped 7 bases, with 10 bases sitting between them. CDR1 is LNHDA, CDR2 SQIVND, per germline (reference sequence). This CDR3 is CASIGGVEAFF. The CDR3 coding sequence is TGTGCCAGTATAGGGGGAGTTGAAGCTTTCTTT. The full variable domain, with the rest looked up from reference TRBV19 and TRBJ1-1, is DGGITQSPKYLFRKEGQNVTLSCEQNLNHDAMYWYRQDPGQGLRLIYYSQIVNDFQKGDIAEGYSVSREKKESFPLTVTSAQKNPTAFYLCASIGGVEAFFGQGTRLTVV.

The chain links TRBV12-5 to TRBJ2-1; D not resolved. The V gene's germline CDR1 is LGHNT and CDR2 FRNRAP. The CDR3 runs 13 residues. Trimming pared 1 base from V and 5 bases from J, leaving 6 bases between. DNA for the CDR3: TGTGCTAGTGGTTTGGGGATCCACAATGAGCAGTTCTTC. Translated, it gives CASGLGIHNEQFF. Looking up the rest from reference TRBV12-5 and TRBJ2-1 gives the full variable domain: DARVTQTPRHKVTEMGQEVTMRCQPILGHNTVFWYRQTMMQGLELLAYFRNRAPLDDSGMPKDRFSAEMPDATLATLKIQPSEPRDSAVYFCASGLGIHNEQFFGPGTRLTVL.

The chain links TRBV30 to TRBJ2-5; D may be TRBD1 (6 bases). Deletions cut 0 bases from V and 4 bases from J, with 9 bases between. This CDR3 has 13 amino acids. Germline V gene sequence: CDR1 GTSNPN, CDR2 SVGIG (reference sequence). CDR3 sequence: CAWSVVRGETQYF. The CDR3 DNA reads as TGTGCCTGGAGTGTAGTCAGGGGAGAGACCCAGTACTTC.

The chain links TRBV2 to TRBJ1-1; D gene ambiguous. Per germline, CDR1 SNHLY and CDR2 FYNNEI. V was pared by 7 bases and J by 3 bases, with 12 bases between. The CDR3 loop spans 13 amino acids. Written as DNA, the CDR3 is TGTGCCAGCATCAAACCAGGACACACTGAAGCTTTCTTT. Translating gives CASIKPGHTEAFF.

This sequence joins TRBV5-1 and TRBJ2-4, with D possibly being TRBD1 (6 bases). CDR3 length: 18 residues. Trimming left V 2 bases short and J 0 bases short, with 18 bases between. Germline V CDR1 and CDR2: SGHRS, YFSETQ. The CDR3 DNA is TGCGCCAGCAGCTTATATACTGGGACATCTCTAGCCAAAAACATTCAGTACTTC. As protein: CASSLYTGTSLAKNIQYF.

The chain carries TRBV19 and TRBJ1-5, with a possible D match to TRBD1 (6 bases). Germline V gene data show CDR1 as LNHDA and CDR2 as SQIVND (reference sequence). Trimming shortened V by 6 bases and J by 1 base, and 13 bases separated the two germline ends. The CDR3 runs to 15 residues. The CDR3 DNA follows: TGTGCCAGTAGGGACAGAGACTGGAGCAATCAGCCCCAGCATTTT. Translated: CASRDRDWSNQPQHF.

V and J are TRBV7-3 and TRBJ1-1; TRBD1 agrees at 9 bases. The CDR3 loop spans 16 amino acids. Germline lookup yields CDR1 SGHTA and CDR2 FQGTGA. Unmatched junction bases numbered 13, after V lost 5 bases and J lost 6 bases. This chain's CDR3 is CASSQWDRVGPAEAFF. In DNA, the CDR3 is TGTGCCAGCAGCCAATGGGACAGGGTGGGTCCGGCTGAAGCTTTCTTT.

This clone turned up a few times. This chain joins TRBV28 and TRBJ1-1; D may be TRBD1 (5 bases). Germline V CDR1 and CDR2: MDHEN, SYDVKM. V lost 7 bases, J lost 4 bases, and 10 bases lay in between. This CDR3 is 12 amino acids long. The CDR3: CASTLGRTEAFF. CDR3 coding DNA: TGTGCCAGCACCCTGGGGCGCACTGAAGCTTTCTTT.

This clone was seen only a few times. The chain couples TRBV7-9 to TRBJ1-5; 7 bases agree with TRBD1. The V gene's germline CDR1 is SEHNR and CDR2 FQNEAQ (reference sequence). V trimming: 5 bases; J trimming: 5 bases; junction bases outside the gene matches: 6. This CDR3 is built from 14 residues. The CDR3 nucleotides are TGTGCCAGCAGCCTACCGGGACAGCATCAGCCCCAGCATTTT. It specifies CASSLPGQHQPQHF.